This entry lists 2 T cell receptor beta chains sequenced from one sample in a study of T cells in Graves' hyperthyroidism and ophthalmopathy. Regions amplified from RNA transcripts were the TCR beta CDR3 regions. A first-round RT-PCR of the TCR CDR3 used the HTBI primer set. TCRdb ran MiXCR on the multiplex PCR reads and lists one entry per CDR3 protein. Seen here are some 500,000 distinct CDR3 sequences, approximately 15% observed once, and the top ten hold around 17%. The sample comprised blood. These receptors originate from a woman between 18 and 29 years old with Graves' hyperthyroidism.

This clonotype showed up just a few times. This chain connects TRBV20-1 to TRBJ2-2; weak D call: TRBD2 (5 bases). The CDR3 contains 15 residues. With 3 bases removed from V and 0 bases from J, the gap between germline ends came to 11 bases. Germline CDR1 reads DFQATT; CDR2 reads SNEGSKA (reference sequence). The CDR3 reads CSARRAAANTGELFF. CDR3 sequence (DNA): TGCAGTGCTAGGCGAGCGGCGGCGAACACCGGGGAGCTGTTTTTT.

The DNA for the CDR3 is TGTGCCAGCAGCTTAGCGGCCTGGTTCATCTCCTACAATGAGCAGTTCTTC. Translation: CASSLAAWFISYNEQFF. J is TRBJ2-1 and V is TRBV7-8; D is undetermined. Looked up from germline, CDR1 is SGHVS and CDR2 is FQNEAQ. The CDR3 loop spans 17 amino acids. The V end lost 0 bases, the J end lost 0 bases, and 12 bases lay between the germline ends.